This T cell receptor (beta chain) appears in the sequencing data of a study of T cell changes during pregnancy in multiple sclerosis. CDR3 size: 16 residues. This table comes from immunoSEQ multiplex PCR, and its TCRdb copy is limited to in-frame clones, with some not included. This table holds under 130,000 clones, around nine tenths found once. The TCR comes from a female donor with multiple sclerosis, enrolled in a pregnancy study. The source material was peripheral blood, sampled after pregnancy. The rearrangement joins TRBV21-1 to TRBJ2-7; no check of the table's D call, TRBD1, against the DNA was made. TRBV21-1 is termed a pseudogene. Here the CDR3 DNA reads TGTGCCAGCAGCAAAGAACTTGGACAGGTCGAGTACGAGCAGTACTTC. Its protein product is CASSKELGQVEYEQYF.